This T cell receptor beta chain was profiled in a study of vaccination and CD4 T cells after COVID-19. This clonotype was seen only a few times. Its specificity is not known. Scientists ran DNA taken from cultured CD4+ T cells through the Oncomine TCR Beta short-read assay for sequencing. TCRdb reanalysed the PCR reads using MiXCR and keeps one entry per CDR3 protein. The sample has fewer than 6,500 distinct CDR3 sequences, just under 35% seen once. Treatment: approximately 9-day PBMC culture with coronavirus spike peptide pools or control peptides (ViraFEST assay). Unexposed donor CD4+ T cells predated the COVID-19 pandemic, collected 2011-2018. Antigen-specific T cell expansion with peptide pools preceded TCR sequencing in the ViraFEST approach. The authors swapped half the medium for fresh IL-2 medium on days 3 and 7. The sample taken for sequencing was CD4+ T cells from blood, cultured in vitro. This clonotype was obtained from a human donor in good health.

The CDR3 DNA is TGTGCCAGCAGGCGCGATCCAGGGGGCTACACCTTC. It yields the protein CASRRDPGGYTF. The V gene is TRBV2, the J gene TRBJ1-2, with D perhaps TRBD1 (5 bases). V was trimmed by 6 bases and J by 8 bases, leaving 13 bases between them. The CDR3 spans 12 residues. From germline, CDR1 is SNHLY and CDR2 FYNNEI.